The 18 T cell receptor beta chains given below trace back to one sample, sequenced in a study of T cells in Graves' hyperthyroidism and ophthalmopathy. RNA transcripts were the template for amplifying TCR beta CDR3 regions. In the first-round RT-PCR of the TCR CDR3, the HTBI primer set was used. In TCRdb, the multiplex PCR reads were re-called with MiXCR into one record per CDR3 protein. The data show nearly 600,000 distinct CDR3 sequences, with about 15% seen just once and less than 6% held by the top ten. The material sequenced was blood. The origin of the receptors is a woman under 40 with Graves' hyperthyroidism that later progressed to Graves' ophthalmopathy.

This clonotype showed up many times. The chain links TRBV20-1 to TRBJ2-7; D assignment may be TRBD1 or TRBD2 (6 bases each). The CDR3 is made up of 16 amino acids. Germline CDR1 is DFQATT and CDR2 is SNEGSKA (reference sequence). V was cut by 5 bases and J by 7 bases, with 27 bases left in between. CDR3 sequence reads: CSAPRAFGGGAGEQYF. CDR3 DNA sequence: TGCAGTGCTCCTCGGGCTTTTGGAGGGGGTGCAGGGGAGCAGTACTTC.

The V gene is TRBV20-1, the J gene TRBJ2-4, with 8 positions matching TRBD2. Unmatched junction bases numbered 17, after V lost 1 base and J lost 0 bases. Germline V gene lookup returns CDR1 DFQATT and CDR2 SNEGSKA (reference sequence). The CDR3 spans 20 residues. The CDR3 bases are TGCAGTGCTAGAGTTATTGGAGGATTGGGCGGGAGGCTAGCCAAAAACATTCAGTACTTC. Translating it yields CSARVIGGLGGRLAKNIQYF.

This clonotype was counted ten times or more. The chain carries TRBV25-1 and TRBJ1-6, with D perhaps matching TRBD1 (5 bases). V was trimmed by 4 bases and J by 8 bases, leaving 12 bases between them. This CDR3 is 14 amino acids long. Germline V gene lookup returns CDR1 MGHDK and CDR2 SYGVNS. The CDR3, as DNA: TGTGCCAGCAGTGTTACAGGCGGAGATTCACCCCTCCACTTT. Translation: CASSVTGGDSPLHF.

This clonotype was found a few times. The gene calls are TRBV3-1 and TRBJ1-5, with D unresolved. The CDR3 runs to 14 residues. V was clipped by 1 base and J by 4 bases, with 8 bases between them. In germline, CDR1 is LGHDT, CDR2 YNNKEL (reference sequence). The CDR3 is CASSQGGTNQPQHF. CDR3 DNA sequence: TGTGCCAGCAGCCAAGGGGGTACGAATCAGCCCCAGCATTTT.

This clonotype turned up a few times. The chain links TRBV9 to TRBJ2-1; weak D call: TRBD2 (6 bases). CDR3 length: 16 amino acids. Germline CDR1 SGDLS, CDR2 YYNGEE. V gave up 0 bases and J gave up 5 bases, with 15 bases separating them. Here the CDR3 DNA reads TGTGCCAGCAGCGTAGCGGGCGGGGTAGTCGACAATGAGCAGTTCTTC. This gives the protein CASSVAGGVVDNEQFF.

At least ten counts were recorded for this clonotype. The chain couples TRBV3-1 to TRBJ1-1; 11 bases map to TRBD1. V dropped 11 bases and J dropped 6; count of bases not matched to a gene: 5. This CDR3 has 12 amino acids. CDR1 and CDR2 from the germline V gene are LGHDT and YNNKEL (reference sequence). Here the CDR3 reads CACRDRGAEAFF. In DNA form, the CDR3 reads TGTGCCTGCCGGGACAGGGGGGCTGAAGCTTTCTTT.

The chain carries TRBV14 and TRBJ2-2, with a possible D match to TRBD2 (6 bases). Trimming removed 0 bases at V and 5 bases at J, with 13 bases between. The germline V gene has CDR1 SGHDN and CDR2 FVKESK. The CDR3 covers 16 residues. In DNA, the CDR3 is TGTGCCAGCAGCCAAGAGGAGGGAGGACCTACCGGGGAGCTGTTTTTT. Translation gives CASSQEEGGPTGELFF. The full variable domain, completed using reference TRBV14 and TRBJ2-2, is EAGVTQFPSHSVIEKGQTVTLRCDPISGHDNLYWYRRVMGKEIKFLLHFVKESKQDESGMPNNRFLAERTGGTYSTLKVQPAELEDSGVYFCASSQEEGGPTGELFFGEGSRLTVL.

In regard to this clonotype: Just one base apart from a much larger clone, this may be a read error. The chain has TRBV3-1 and TRBJ2-1; no clear D gene. The V end lost 7 bases, the J end lost 9 bases, and 16 bases lay between the germline ends. The CDR3 is made up of 13 amino acids. Germline values: CDR1 LGHDT, CDR2 YNNKEL (reference sequence). This CDR3 reads CASIPGRLGEQFF. Written as DNA, the CDR3 is TGTGCCAGCATCCCAGGCAGGTTGGGTGAGCAGTTCTTC.

For this clonotype: Its ends do not fully match the called genes, so a read error is possible. CDR3 sequence reads: CASSRTIRDNRVF. For the CDR3, the DNA is TGCGCCAGCAGCCGCACGATCCGGGACAATCGGGTCTTT. This chain connects TRBV5-1 to TRBJ1-1, with a tentative D call TRBD1 (6 bases). From germline, CDR1 is SGHRS and CDR2 YFSETQ. CDR3 length equals 13 residues.

This clonotype was found a few times. The chain links TRBV5-6 to TRBJ2-7; 8 positions agree with TRBD2. Per germline, CDR1 SGHDT and CDR2 YYEEEE. The J segment lost 5 bases and the V segment lost 7 bases, leaving 11 bases of the junction unmatched. The CDR3 is 14 residues long. DNA of the CDR3: TGTGCCAGCGATTTTAGCGGGAAAAGGAACGAGCAGTACTTC. Its translation is CASDFSGKRNEQYF. The full variable domain, its missing parts supplied by reference TRBV5-6 and TRBJ2-7, is DAGVTQSPTHLIKTRGQQVTLRCSPKSGHDTVSWYQQALGQGPQFIFQYYEEEERQRGNFPDRFSGHQFPNYSSELNVNALLLGDSALYLCASDFSGKRNEQYFGPGTRLTVT.

This clonotype has a count of ten or more. The J gene is TRBJ1-4, the V gene TRBV7-9; tentatively, D is TRBD1 (6 bases). V lost 1 base and J 4 bases, leaving 13 bases between the germline ends. Per the germline V gene, CDR1 is SEHNR and CDR2 is FQNEAQ (reference sequence). The CDR3 length is 16 residues. Here the CDR3 reads CASSLVWDTHNEKLFF. CDR3 DNA: TGTGCCAGCAGCTTAGTTTGGGACACCCATAATGAAAAACTGTTTTTT.

This clonotype was counted at least ten times. This chain's CDR3 is CASSQAAGSLSGANVLTF. CDR3 in DNA: TGTGCCAGCAGCCAGGCGGCGGGGTCCCTGTCGGGGGCCAACGTCCTGACTTTC. The chain recombines TRBV3-1 with TRBJ2-6; a possible D gene is TRBD2 (6 bases). V was trimmed by 3 bases and J by 4 bases, leaving 19 bases between them. The germline gives CDR1 LGHDT, CDR2 YNNKEL (reference sequence). CDR3 length: 18 residues.

This clonotype was counted ten times or more. The V call is TRBV30, the J call TRBJ2-1; 13 nucleotides line up with TRBD2. The CDR3 runs 12 residues. Losses at the gene ends were 5 bases for V and 11 bases for J; bases not matched to a gene: 3. Germline loops: CDR1 GTSNPN, CDR2 SVGIG (reference sequence). The CDR3 is CAWGTSGTQQFF. The CDR3, as DNA: TGTGCCTGGGGGACTAGCGGGACGCAGCAGTTCTTC.

This clonotype was observed many times. The CDR3 sequence is CASSLLGQGANTQYF. The CDR3 region has the DNA TGTGCCAGCAGTTTATTGGGACAGGGAGCGAATACGCAGTATTTT. The rearrangement joins TRBV28 to TRBJ2-3; 9 bases fit TRBD1. The CDR3 consists of 15 residues. The V segment lost 1 base and the J segment 7 bases; nucleotides outside the gene matches: 6. Germline lookup yields CDR1 MDHEN and CDR2 SYDVKM.

The chain carries TRBV6-5 and TRBJ1-2; 7 nucleotides line up with TRBD1. There are 13 residues in the CDR3. The J segment lost 7 bases and the V segment lost 6 bases, leaving 8 bases of the junction unmatched. From germline, CDR1 is MNHEY and CDR2 SVGAGI. CDR3 in amino acids: CASSQDRLGGYTF. The CDR3 DNA reads as TGTGCCAGCAGCCAGGACAGGTTGGGTGGCTACACCTTC.

About this clonotype itself: A single base separates this from a much larger clone, so it may be a read error. The chain recombines TRBV29-1 with TRBJ1-1; 7 positions match TRBD1. There are 13 residues in the CDR3. In germline, CDR1 is SQVTM, CDR2 ANQGSEA. CDR3 region: CSVLTGMNSEAFF. CDR3 DNA sequence: TGCAGCGTCTTGACAGGGATGAACTCTGAAGCTTTCTTT.

A few counts support this clonotype. CDR3 coding DNA: TGTGCCAGCAGCTTAAAGGGACTAGCGGGAAGCACAGATACGCAGTATTTT. Translating it yields CASSLKGLAGSTDTQYF. The chain recombines TRBV7-2 with TRBJ2-3; 13 bases fit TRBD2. This CDR3 has 17 residues. J was trimmed by 0 bases and V by 2 bases; bases with no gene match: 2. CDR1 SGHTA and CDR2 FQGNSA come from the germline V gene.

In its sample, this clonotype was seen many times. The chain combines TRBV29-1 with TRBJ2-2, with D uncertain. V dropped 6 bases and J dropped 7 bases, with 12 bases sitting between them. Germline values: CDR1 SQVTM, CDR2 ANQGSEA. CDR3 length: 12 residues. The CDR3 coding sequence is TGCAGCGTGAACGGCGAAATCGGGGAGCTGTTTTTT. Residues: CSVNGEIGELFF.